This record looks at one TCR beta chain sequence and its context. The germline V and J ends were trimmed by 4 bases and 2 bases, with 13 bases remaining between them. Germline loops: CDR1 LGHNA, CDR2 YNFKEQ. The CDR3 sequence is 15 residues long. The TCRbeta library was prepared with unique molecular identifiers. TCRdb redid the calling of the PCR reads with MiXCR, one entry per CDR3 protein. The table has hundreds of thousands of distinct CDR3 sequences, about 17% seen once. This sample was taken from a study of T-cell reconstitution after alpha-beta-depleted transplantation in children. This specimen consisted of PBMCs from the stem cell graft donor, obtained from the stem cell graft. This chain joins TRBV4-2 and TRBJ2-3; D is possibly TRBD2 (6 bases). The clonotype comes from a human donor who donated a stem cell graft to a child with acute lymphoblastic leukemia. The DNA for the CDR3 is TGTGCCAGCAGCCTAGCGGAGGGCGACACAGATACGCAGTATTTT. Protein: CASSLAEGDTDTQYF.